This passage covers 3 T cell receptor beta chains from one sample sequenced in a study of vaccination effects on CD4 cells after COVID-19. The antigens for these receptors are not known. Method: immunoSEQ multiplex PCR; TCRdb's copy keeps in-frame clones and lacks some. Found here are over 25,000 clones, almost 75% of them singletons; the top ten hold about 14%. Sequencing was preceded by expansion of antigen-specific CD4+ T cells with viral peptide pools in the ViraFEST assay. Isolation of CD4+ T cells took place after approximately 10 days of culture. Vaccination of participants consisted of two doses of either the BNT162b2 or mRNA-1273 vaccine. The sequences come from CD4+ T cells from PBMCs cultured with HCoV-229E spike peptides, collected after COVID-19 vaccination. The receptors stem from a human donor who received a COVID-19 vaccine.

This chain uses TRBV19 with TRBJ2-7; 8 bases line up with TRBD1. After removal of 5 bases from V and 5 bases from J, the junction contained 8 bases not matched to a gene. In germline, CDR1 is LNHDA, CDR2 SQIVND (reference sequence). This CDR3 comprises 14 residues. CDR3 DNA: TGTGCCAGTAGTCCACAAGGACAGGGACACGAGCAGTACTTC. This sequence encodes CASSPQGQGHEQYF.

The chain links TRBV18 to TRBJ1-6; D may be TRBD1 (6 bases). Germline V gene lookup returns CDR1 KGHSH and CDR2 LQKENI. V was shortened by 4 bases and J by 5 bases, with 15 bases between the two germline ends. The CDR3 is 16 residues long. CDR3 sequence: CASSLLQGPDNSPLHF. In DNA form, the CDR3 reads TGTGCCAGCTCACTCCTACAGGGTCCGGATAATTCACCCCTCCACTTT. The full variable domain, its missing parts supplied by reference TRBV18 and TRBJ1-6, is NAGVMQNPRHLVRRRGQEARLRCSPMKGHSHVYWYRQLPEEGLKFMVYLQKENIIDESGMPKERFSAEFPKEGPSILRIQQVVRGDSAAYFCASSLLQGPDNSPLHFGNGTRLTVT.

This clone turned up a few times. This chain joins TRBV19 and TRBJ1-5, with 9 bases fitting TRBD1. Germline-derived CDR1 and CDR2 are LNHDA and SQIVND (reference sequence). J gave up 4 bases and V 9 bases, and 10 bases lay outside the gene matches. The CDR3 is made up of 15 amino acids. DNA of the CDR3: TGTGCCAGCCGCCGGGACAGGGTCTCGAATCAGCCCCAGCATTTT. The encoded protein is CASRRDRVSNQPQHF.